The 12 T cell receptor beta chains in this list originate from one sample, sequenced in a study of blood T cell repertoires in COVID-19 (dated by TCRdb to 2018 to 2020). The library was obtained by the immunoSEQ multiplex PCR assay. TCRdb limited this immuneACCESS table to in-frame rearrangements with V and J called. A share of clones is missing; checked studies link under half to unresolved V genes, and the rest is unexplained. Here the sample has roughly 250,000 clones; 87% occur a single time. Just under 6.5% of the sample belongs to the ten largest clones. The sequenced sample was PBMCs or T cells enriched from blood (not recorded which). The receptors here all came from a woman in her 30s with acute COVID-19.

The J gene is TRBJ2-1, the V gene TRBV18; TRBD2 agrees at 15 bases. The CDR3 runs to 16 residues. Looked up from germline, CDR1 is KGHSH and CDR2 is LQKENI. The V segment lost 2 bases and the J segment 6 bases; nucleotides outside the gene matches: 2. CDR3 coding DNA: TGTGCCAGCTCACCAGGACTAGCGGGGGGGCCCAATGAGCAGTTCTTC. It yields the protein CASSPGLAGGPNEQFF.

The gene calls are TRBV7-8 and TRBJ1-4; possible D gene TRBD1, 5 bases. The V end lost 5 bases, the J end lost 3 bases, and 13 bases lay between the germline ends. Germline-derived CDR1 and CDR2 are SGHVS and FQNEAQ. This CDR3 has 15 residues. The CDR3 nucleotides read TGTGCCAGCAGCCCAGGCGGGGGACCTAATGAAAAACTGTTTTTT. The encoded protein is CASSPGGGPNEKLFF.

V and J are TRBV19 and TRBJ2-7, with a tentative D call TRBD2 (7 bases). The CDR3 has 14 residues. Germline V gene sequence: CDR1 LNHDA, CDR2 SQIVND (reference sequence). Trimming pared 6 bases from V and 2 bases from J, leaving 14 bases between. CDR3 protein: CASRKGRGAYEQYF. The CDR3 nucleotides are TGTGCCAGTAGGAAAGGGAGGGGGGCCTACGAGCAGTACTTC.

The chain is built from TRBV7-3 and TRBJ1-1, with TRBD1 as a possible D gene (5 bases). CDR1 and CDR2 (germline): SGHTA, FQGTGA. The CDR3 spans 15 residues. The V and J ends lost 3 bases and 3 bases respectively, with 14 bases between them. Here the CDR3 DNA reads TGTGCCAGCAGCTTTAAAAACGGGGGGGACACTGAAGCTTTCTTT. Translated: CASSFKNGGDTEAFF. Using reference TRBV7-3 and TRBJ1-1 for the parts outside the CDR3, the full variable domain is GAGVSQTPSNKVTEKGKYVELRCDPISGHTALYWYRQSLGQGPEFLIYFQGTGAADDSGLPNDRFFAVRPEGSVSTLKIQRTERGDSAVYLCASSFKNGGDTEAFFGQGTRLTVV.

The rearrangement uses TRBV2 and TRBJ1-5; D not certain. The CDR3 is made up of 16 amino acids. Germline V CDR1 and CDR2: SNHLY, FYNNEI. The V end was cut by 4 bases, the J end by 1 base, with 14 bases between. The CDR3 DNA is TGTGCCAGCAGTGGCCGGGGAACAGTCAGCAATCAGCCCCAGCATTTT. Translating it yields CASSGRGTVSNQPQHF.

This clone was detected only once. The chain links TRBV19 to TRBJ2-3, with 10 bases lining up with TRBD2. The CDR3 is 16 amino acids. Per germline, CDR1 LNHDA and CDR2 SQIVND (reference sequence). V lost 5 bases, J lost 0 bases, and 5 bases stayed unmatched. The CDR3 bases are TGTGCCAGTAGTTACCTAGCGGGAGCTAGCACAGATACGCAGTATTTT. Protein product: CASSYLAGASTDTQYF.

The V gene is TRBV6-1, the J gene TRBJ2-5; the D gene is possibly TRBD2 (7 bases). The ends were cut back, 3 bases at V and 1 base at J, with 18 bases in the middle. Germline CDR1 is MNHNS and CDR2 is SASEGT. The CDR3 runs 17 residues. The CDR3 bases are TGTGCCAGCAGTGAGCCCCCTGGCGGGGGCCGCCAAGAGACCCAGTACTTC. It specifies CASSEPPGGGRQETQYF.

The chain recombines TRBV10-3 with TRBJ2-7, with D perhaps matching TRBD1 (6 bases). This CDR3 comprises 13 residues. With 8 bases removed from V and 0 bases from J, the gap between germline ends came to 11 bases. Per the germline V gene, CDR1 is ENHRY and CDR2 is SYGVKD. This CDR3 is CAILNRVSYEQYF. CDR3 nucleotides: TGTGCCATCTTAAACAGGGTCTCCTACGAGCAGTACTTC.

The CDR3 loop reads CASSIPGQGFDEQFF. The CDR3 DNA sequence: TGCGCCAGCAGTATACCGGGACAGGGGTTCGATGAGCAGTTCTTC. The chain has TRBV5-1 and TRBJ2-1; 10 bases line up with TRBD1. This CDR3 has 15 amino acids. V shed 5 bases and J 8 bases; nucleotides not matched to a gene: 10. CDR1 and CDR2 from the germline V gene are SGHRS and YFSETQ.

The V and J genes are TRBV7-9 and TRBJ1-2, with 11 positions matching TRBD1. CDR3 length equals 18 residues. Germline assignment: CDR1 SEHNR and CDR2 FQNEAQ (reference sequence). V lost 1 base, J lost 8 bases, and 15 bases stayed unmatched. The CDR3 DNA follows: TGTGCCAGCAGCTTAGTGGGGACAGGGGGACCTTCGGCCTTCGGCTACACCTTC. It is translated as CASSLVGTGGPSAFGYTF.

The chain is built from TRBV19 and TRBJ2-1; D is undetermined. This CDR3 comprises 11 residues. V gave up 9 bases and J gave up 9 bases, with 12 bases separating them. Germline CDR1 reads LNHDA; CDR2 reads SQIVND (reference sequence). The CDR3 here is CASYYLGEQFF. CDR3 coding DNA: TGTGCCAGCTACTACTTGGGTGAGCAGTTCTTC.

This chain connects TRBV15 to TRBJ2-5; perhaps TRBD2 as D (5 bases). Trimming cost V 0 bases and J 2 bases, with 10 bases left between them. This CDR3 is built from 15 residues. Germline lookup yields CDR1 LNHNV and CDR2 YYDKDF (reference sequence). For the CDR3, the DNA is TGTGCCACCAGCAGAGATTATCGGGATCAAGAGACCCAGTACTTC. It yields the protein CATSRDYRDQETQYF.